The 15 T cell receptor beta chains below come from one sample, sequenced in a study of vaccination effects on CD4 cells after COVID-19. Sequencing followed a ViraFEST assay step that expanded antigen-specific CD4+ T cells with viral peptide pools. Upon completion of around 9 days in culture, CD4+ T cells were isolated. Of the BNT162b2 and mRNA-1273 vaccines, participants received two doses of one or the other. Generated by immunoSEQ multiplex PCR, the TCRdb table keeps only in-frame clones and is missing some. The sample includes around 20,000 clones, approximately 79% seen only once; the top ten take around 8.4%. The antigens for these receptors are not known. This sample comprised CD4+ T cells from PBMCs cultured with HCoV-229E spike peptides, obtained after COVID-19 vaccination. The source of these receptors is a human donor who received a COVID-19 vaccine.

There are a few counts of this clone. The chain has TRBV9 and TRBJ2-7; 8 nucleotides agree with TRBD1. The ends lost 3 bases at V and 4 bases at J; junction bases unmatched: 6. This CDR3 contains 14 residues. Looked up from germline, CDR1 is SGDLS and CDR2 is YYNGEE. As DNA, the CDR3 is TGTGCCAGCAGCGGGCGGGACAGGACTTACGAGCAGTACTTC. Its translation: CASSGRDRTYEQYF.

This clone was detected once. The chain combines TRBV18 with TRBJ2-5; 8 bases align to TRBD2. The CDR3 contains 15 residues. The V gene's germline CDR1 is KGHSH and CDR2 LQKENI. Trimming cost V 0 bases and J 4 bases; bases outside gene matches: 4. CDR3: CASSPPTGGRETQYF. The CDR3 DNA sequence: TGTGCCAGCTCACCACCGACGGGGGGGCGAGAGACCCAGTACTTC.

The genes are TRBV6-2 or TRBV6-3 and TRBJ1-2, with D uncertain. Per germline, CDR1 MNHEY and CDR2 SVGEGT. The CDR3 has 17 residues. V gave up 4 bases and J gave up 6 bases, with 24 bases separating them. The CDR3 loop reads CASSFRRFNQQIHGYTF. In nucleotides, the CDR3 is TGTGCCAGCAGTTTCCGTCGCTTTAACCAACAGATCCATGGCTACACCTTC.

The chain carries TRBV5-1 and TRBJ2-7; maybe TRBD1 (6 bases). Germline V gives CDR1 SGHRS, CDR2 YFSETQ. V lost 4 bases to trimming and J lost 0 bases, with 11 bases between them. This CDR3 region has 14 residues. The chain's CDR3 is CASSPGQSSYEQYF. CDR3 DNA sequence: TGCGCCAGCAGCCCAGGACAGAGCTCCTACGAGCAGTACTTC. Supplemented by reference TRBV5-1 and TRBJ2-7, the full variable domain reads KAGVTQTPRYLIKTRGQQVTLSCSPISGHRSVSWYQQTPGQGLQFLFEYFSETQRNKGNFPGRFSGRQFSNSRSEMNVSTLELGDSALYLCASSPGQSSYEQYFGPGTRLTVT.

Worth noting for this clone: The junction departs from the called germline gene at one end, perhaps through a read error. The CDR3 DNA is TGTGCCAGTTCACCGGGGCGGAGCAACTCCTACGAGCAGTACTTC. It specifies CASSPGRSNSYEQYF. This sequence joins TRBV18 and TRBJ2-7; D possibly matches TRBD1 or TRBD2 (5 bases each). CDR3 length: 15 amino acids. Per the germline V gene, CDR1 is KGHSH and CDR2 is LQKENI.

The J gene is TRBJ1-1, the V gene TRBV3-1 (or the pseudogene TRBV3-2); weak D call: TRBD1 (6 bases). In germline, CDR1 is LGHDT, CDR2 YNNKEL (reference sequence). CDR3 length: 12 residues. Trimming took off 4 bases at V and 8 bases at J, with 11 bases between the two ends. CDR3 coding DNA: TGTGCCAGCAGCCCCCACAGGGAGGAAGCTTTCTTT. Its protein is CASSPHREEAFF.

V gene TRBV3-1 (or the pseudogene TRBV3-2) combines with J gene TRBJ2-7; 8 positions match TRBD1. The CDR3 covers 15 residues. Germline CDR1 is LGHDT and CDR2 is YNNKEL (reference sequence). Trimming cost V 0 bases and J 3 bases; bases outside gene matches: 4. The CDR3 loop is CASSQEGQGNYEQYF. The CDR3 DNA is TGTGCCAGCAGCCAAGAAGGACAGGGTAACTACGAGCAGTACTTC.

CDR3 sequence: CASSFSSGIGVEQYF. In DNA form, the CDR3 reads TGTGCCAGCAGCTTCAGTAGTGGGATCGGAGTCGAGCAGTACTTC. The rearrangement uses TRBV11-2 and TRBJ2-7; no firm D call. V was pared by 3 bases and J by 6 bases, with 18 bases between. Germline CDR1 SGHAT, CDR2 FQNNGV. The CDR3 is made up of 15 amino acids. Variable domain in full (rest from reference TRBV11-2 and TRBJ2-7): EAGVAQSPRYKIIEKRQSVAFWCNPISGHATLYWYQQILGQGPKLLIQFQNNGVVDDSQLPKDRFSAERLKGVDSTLKIQPAKLEDSAVYLCASSFSSGIGVEQYFGPGTRLTVT.

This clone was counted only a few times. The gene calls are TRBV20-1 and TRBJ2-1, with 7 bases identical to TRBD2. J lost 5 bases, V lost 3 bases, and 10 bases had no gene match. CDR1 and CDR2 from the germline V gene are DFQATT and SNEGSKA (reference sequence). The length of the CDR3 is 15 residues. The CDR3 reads CSASIGGGNDNEQFF. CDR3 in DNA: TGCAGTGCTAGTATTGGGGGAGGGAACGACAATGAGCAGTTCTTC.

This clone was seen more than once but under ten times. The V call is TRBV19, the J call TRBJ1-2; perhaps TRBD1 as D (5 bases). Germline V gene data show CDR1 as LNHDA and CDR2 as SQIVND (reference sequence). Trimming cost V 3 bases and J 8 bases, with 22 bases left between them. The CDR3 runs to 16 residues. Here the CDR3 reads CASSIGISGTPYGYTF. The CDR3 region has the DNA TGTGCCAGTAGTATTGGGATCTCCGGGACTCCTTACGGCTACACCTTC. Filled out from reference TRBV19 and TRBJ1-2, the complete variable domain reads DGGITQSPKYLFRKEGQNVTLSCEQNLNHDAMYWYRQDPGQGLRLIYYSQIVNDFQKGDIAEGYSVSREKKESFPLTVTSAQKNPTAFYLCASSIGISGTPYGYTFGSGTRLTVV.

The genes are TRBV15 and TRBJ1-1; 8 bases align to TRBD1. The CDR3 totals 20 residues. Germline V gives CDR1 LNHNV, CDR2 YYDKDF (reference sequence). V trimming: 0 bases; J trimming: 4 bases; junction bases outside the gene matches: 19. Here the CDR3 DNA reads TGTGCCACCAGCAGAGACCGCTCCCCCAGGGGGCAGCTAGGTTTCACTGAAGCTTTCTTT. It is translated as CATSRDRSPRGQLGFTEAFF.

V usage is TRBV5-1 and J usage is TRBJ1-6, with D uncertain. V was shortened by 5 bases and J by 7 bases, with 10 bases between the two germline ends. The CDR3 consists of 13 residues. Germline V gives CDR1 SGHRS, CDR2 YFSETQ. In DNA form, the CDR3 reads TGCGCCAGCAGGGAGGTGGAAAATTCACCCCTCCACTTT. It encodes CASREVENSPLHF.

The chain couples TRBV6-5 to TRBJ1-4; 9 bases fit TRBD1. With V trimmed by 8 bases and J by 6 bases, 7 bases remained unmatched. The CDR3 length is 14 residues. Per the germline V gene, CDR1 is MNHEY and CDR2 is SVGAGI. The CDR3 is CASRTGGRDEKLFF. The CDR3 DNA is TGTGCCAGCCGAACAGGGGGCCGTGATGAAAAACTGTTTTTT.

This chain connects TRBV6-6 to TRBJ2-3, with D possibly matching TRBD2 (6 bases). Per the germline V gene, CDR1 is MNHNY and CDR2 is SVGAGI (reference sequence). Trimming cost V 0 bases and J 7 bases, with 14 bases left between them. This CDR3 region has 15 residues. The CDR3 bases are TGTGCCAGCAGTTACTCGCACGGGAGTAGTCATACGCAGTATTTT. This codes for CASSYSHGSSHTQYF.

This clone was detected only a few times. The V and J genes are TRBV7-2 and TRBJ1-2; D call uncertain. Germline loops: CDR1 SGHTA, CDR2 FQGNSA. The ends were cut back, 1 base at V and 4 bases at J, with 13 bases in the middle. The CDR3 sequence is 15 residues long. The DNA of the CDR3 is TGTGCCAGCAGCTTAGTGGGTGGCAGTCCCTATGGCTACACCTTC. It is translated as CASSLVGGSPYGYTF.